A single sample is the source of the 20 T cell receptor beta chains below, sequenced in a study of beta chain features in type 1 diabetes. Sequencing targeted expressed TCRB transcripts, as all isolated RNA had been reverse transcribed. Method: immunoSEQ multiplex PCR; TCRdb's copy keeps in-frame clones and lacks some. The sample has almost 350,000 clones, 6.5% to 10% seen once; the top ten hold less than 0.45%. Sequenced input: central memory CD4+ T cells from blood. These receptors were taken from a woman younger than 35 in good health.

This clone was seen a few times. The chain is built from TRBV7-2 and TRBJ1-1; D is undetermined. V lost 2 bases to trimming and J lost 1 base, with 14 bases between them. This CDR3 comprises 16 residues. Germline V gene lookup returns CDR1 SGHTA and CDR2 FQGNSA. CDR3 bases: TGTGCCAGCAGCTTATTTCCTAATATAAGGAACACTGAAGCTTTCTTT. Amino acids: CASSLFPNIRNTEAFF.

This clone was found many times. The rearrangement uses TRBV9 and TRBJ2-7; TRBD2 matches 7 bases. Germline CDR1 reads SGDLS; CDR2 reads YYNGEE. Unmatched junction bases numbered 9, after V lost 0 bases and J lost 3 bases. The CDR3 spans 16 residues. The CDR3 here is CASSVGPLTSSYEQYF. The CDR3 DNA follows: TGTGCCAGCAGCGTAGGCCCCTTGACTAGCAGCTACGAGCAGTACTTC.

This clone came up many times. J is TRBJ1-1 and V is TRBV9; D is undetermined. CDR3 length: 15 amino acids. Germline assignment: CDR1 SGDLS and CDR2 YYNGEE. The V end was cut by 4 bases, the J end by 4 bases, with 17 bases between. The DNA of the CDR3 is TGTGCCAGCAGCCCCCGCGCGAGCGGCGTCACTGAAGCTTTCTTT. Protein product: CASSPRASGVTEAFF.

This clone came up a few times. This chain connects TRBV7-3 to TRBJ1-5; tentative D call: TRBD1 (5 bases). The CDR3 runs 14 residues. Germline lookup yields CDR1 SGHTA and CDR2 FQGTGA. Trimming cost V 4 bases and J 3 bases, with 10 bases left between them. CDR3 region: CASSSRDFNQPQHF. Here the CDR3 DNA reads TGTGCCAGCAGCTCCCGGGACTTCAATCAGCCCCAGCATTTT.

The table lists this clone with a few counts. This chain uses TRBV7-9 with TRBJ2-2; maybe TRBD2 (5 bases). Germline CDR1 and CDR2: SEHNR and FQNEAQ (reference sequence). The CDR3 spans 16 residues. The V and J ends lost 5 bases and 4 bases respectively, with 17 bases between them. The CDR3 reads CASSLLVTTSTGELFF. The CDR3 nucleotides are TGTGCCAGCAGCCTTTTAGTGACTACGAGCACCGGGGAGCTGTTTTTT.

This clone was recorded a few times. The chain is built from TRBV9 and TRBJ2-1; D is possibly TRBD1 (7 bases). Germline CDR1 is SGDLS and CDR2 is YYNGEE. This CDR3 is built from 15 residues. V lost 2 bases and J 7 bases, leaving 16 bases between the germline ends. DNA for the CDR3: TGTGCCAGCAGCGTGACCCAGGGGGGATGGAATGAGCAGTTCTTC. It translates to CASSVTQGGWNEQFF.

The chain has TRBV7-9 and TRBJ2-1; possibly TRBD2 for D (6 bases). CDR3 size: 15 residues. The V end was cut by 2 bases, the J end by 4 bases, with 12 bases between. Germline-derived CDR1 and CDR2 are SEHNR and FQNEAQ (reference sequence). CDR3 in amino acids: CASSLSLAWYNEQFF. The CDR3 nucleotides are TGTGCCAGCAGCTTAAGCCTAGCGTGGTACAATGAGCAGTTCTTC.

In nucleotides, the CDR3 is TGTGCCAGCAGCCGAGACGAACTAGCGGGAGTCCTCGAGCAGTACTTC. Protein sequence: CASSRDELAGVLEQYF. The rearrangement joins TRBV11-2 to TRBJ2-7; 11 bases are shared with TRBD2. This CDR3 is 16 amino acids long. The V and J ends lost 5 bases and 6 bases, in that order; junction bases with no gene match: 12. Germline CDR1 and CDR2: SGHAT and FQNNGV.

CDR3 loop: CASSPLDRDEQYF. In DNA, the CDR3 is TGTGCCAGCAGCCCCCTGGACAGGGACGAGCAGTACTTC. V gene TRBV4-2 combines with J gene TRBJ2-7; TRBD1 matches at 8 bases. The V segment lost 4 bases and the J segment 5 bases; nucleotides outside the gene matches: 4. CDR3 length: 13 amino acids. The germline gives CDR1 LGHNA, CDR2 YNFKEQ.

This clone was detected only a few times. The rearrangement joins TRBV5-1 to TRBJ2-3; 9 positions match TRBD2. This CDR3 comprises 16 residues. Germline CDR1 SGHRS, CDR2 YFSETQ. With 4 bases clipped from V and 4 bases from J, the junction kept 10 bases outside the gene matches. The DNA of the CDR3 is TGCGCCAGCAGCCCCCTGAACGGCGGGAGGGCAGATACGCAGTATTTT. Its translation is CASSPLNGGRADTQYF.

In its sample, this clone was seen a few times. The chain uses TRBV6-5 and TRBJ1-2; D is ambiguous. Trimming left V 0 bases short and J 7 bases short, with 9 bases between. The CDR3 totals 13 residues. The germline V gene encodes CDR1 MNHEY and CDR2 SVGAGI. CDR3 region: CASSYSPKAGYTF. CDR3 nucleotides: TGTGCCAGCAGTTACTCGCCAAAGGCTGGCTACACCTTC.

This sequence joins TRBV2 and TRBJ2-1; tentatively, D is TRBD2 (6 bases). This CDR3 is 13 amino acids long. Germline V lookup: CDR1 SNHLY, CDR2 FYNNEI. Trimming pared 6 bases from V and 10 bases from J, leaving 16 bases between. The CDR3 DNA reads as TGTGCCAGCAGCCCCTTGCGGGACGGGGAGCAGTTCTTC. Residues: CASSPLRDGEQFF.

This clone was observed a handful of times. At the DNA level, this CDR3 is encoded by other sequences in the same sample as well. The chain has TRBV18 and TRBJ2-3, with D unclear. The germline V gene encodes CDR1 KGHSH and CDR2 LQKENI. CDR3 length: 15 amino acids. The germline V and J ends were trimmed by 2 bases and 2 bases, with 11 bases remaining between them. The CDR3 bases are TGTGCCAGCTCACCAGGCACTGAACTCACAGATACGCAGTATTTT. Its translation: CASSPGTELTDTQYF.

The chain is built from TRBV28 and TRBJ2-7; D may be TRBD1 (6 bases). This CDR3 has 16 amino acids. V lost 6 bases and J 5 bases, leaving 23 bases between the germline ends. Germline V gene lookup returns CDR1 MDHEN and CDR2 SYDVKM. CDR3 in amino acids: CASRLAQTTGFNEQYF. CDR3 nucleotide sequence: TGTGCCAGCAGGTTGGCACAAACAACAGGGTTCAACGAGCAGTACTTC.

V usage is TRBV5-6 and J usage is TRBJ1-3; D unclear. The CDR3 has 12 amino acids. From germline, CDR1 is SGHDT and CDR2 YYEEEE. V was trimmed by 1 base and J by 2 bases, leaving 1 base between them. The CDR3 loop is CASSLTGNTIYF. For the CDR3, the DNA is TGTGCCAGCAGCTTGACTGGAAACACCATATATTTT.

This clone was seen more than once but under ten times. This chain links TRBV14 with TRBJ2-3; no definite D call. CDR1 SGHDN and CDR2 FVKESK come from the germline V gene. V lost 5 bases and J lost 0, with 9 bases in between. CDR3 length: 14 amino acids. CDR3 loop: CASSKNPSTDTQYF. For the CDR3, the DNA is TGTGCCAGCAGCAAGAACCCTAGCACAGATACGCAGTATTTT.

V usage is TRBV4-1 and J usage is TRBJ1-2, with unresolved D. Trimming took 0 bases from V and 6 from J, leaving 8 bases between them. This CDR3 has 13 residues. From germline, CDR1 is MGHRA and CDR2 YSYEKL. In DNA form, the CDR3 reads TGCGCCAGCAGCCAAGATTGGCAGGATGGCTACACCTTC. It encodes CASSQDWQDGYTF.

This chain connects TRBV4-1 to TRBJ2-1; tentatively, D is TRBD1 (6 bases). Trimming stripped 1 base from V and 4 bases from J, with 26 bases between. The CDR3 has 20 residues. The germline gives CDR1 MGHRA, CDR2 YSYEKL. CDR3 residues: CASSQGSLTGYVKKYNEQFF. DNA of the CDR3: TGCGCCAGCAGCCAAGGGTCCCTAACAGGGTACGTAAAAAAATACAATGAGCAGTTCTTC.

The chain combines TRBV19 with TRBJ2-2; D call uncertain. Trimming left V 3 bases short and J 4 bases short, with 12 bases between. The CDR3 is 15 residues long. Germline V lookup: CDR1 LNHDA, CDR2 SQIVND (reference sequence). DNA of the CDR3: TGTGCCAGTAGTATTTTGGGATTGAGCACCGGGGAGCTGTTTTTT. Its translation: CASSILGLSTGELFF.

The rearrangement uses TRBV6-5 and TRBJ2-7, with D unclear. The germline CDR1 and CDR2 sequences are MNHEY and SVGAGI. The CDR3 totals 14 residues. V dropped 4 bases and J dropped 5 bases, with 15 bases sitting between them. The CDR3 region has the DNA TGTGCCAGCAGTTTGACCTCTCTTTGGCACGAGCAGTACTTC. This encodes CASSLTSLWHEQYF.